Listed below are T cell receptor beta chains from one sample, sequenced in a study of a mutant IDH1 vaccine in newly diagnosed glioma. Profiled with immunoSEQ multiplex PCR; TCRdb holds only in-frame clones, not every one. The table lists some 30,000 clones, about 80% of them singletons, with about 11% in the top ten. Antigens of these TCRs are unknown. The sequences come from PBMCs, collected from a glioma patient whose treatment included an IDH1 peptide vaccine. The receptors here all came from a woman in her thirties or forties with glioma. CDR3s include the opening cysteine and the closing phenylalanine or tryptophan. A D gene is named only where the DNA matches it firmly. Clone size, where shown, is once, few, many, or a class for clones that have expanded.

cdr3_nt | cdr3_aa | j_call | clone_size | d_call | v_call
TGTGCCAGCAGCTTTCGACTAGCGGGGCCTCAAGAGACCCAGTACTTC | CASSFRLAGPQETQYF | TRBJ2-5 | - | TRBD2 | TRBV9
TGTGCCAGCAGCTCCTCGGTACTGAGGGGGAGTACAGATACGCAGTATTTT | CASSSSVLRGSTDTQYF | TRBJ2-3 | - | - | TRBV5-4
TGTGCCAGCAGTTACTCGTCCGGGAAGAATGAGCAGTTCTTC | CASSYSSGKNEQFF | TRBJ2-1 | - | - | TRBV6-5
TGTGCCAGCAGTCCTCAGACAGGGGGATACACTGAAGCTTTCTTT | CASSPQTGGYTEAFF | TRBJ1-1 | - | TRBD1 | TRBV6-5
TGTGCCAGCAGTTTTAGGCGGGGTGGTATCTATGGCTACACCTTC | CASSFRRGGIYGYTF | TRBJ1-2 | - | - | TRBV27
TGCGCCAGCAGCCAAGATGGGGACAGGGCCAATTCACCCCTCCACTTT | CASSQDGDRANSPLHF | TRBJ1-6 | - | TRBD1 | TRBV4-3
TGCGCCAGCAGCACCCCCGAGGAGGGAAGCACAGATACGCAGTATTTT | CASSTPEEGSTDTQYF | TRBJ2-3 | - | - | TRBV5-1
TGTGCCACCTCCCGAGAGCGTGACAGATTCAATCAGCCCCAGCATTTT | CATSRERDRFNQPQHF | TRBJ1-5 | - | - | TRBV10-3
TGCGCCAGCAGCTTGGGAGGGCCAGGCTATGGCTACACCTTC | CASSLGGPGYGYTF | TRBJ1-2 | - | - | TRBV5-1
TGCGCCAGCAGCGGATCGACTGCGGGCTCCTATAATTCACCCCTCCACTTT | CASSGSTAGSYNSPLHF | TRBJ1-6 | few | - | TRBV5-1
TGTGCCAGTAGTATGCGTGGAGGGGGCGCGGCCAACGTCCTGACTTTC | CASSMRGGGAANVLTF | TRBJ2-6 | - | - | TRBV19
TGTGCCAGCAGCTTGGGTCTTATTGGCACTGAAGCTTTCTTT | CASSLGLIGTEAFF | TRBJ1-1 | - | - | TRBV5-5
TGTGCCAGCAGCGGCCAGGACGAAGGGAGCCCCTACGAGCAGTACTTC | CASSGQDEGSPYEQYF | TRBJ2-7 | - | - | TRBV9
TGTGCCAGCAGCTCACGCTACGACAGGGACCAGGCAGTCCGGGAGCTGTTTTTT | CASSSRYDRDQAVRELFF | TRBJ2-2 | once | TRBD1 | TRBV7-9
TGTGCCAGCAGCACCAACAGGGGCTCCTATAATTCACCCCTCCACTTT | CASSTNRGSYNSPLHF | TRBJ1-6 | - | TRBD1 | TRBV5-4
TGTGCCAGCAGTCTTCGGGCCTCCACAGATACGCAGTATTTT | CASSLRASTDTQYF | TRBJ2-3 | - | - | TRBV6-4
TGTGCCAGCAGTTACCGTAGCAATCAGCCCCAGCATTTT | CASSYRSNQPQHF | TRBJ1-5 | - | - | TRBV6-5
TGTGCCAGCAGCACTCACAGGGTCGCTGAAGCTTTCTTT | CASSTHRVAEAFF | TRBJ1-1 | - | - | TRBV21-1
TGTGCCAGCATTCGGGGATTCCCCGGGGAGCTGTTTTTT | CASIRGFPGELFF | TRBJ2-2 | - | - | TRBV2
TGTGCCAGCACTTTAGCGGGGGCCACAGATACGCAGTATTTT | CASTLAGATDTQYF | TRBJ2-3 | - | TRBD2 | TRBV6-5
TGTGCCAGTAGTATAAGTAGGGGCCACTCCTACAATGAGCAGTTCTTC | CASSISRGHSYNEQFF | TRBJ2-1 | - | - | TRBV19
TGTGCGACCGAGGCGGGGGATGAAAAACTGTTTTTT | CATEAGDEKLFF | TRBJ1-4 | few | - | TRBV30
TGCTGGGGGCGAGGCTACACCTTC | CWGRGYTF | TRBJ1-2 | - | - | TRBV5-1
TGTGCCAGCAGCATCGGACAGGGTCGAGGGGGTGGCTACACCTTC | CASSIGQGRGGGYTF | TRBJ1-2 | once | TRBD1 | TRBV5-4
TGCAGCGCCCGTTCAGGGACCGCGGAGACCCAGTACTTC | CSARSGTAETQYF | TRBJ2-5 | - | - | TRBV29-1
TGTGCCAGCAGCCTCGGACCCGGACGGGGGGATGAAAAACTGTTTTTT | CASSLGPGRGDEKLFF | TRBJ1-4 | - | - | TRBV7-9
TGTGCCAGCAGTGGACAGGGGGCAACTTTCCGTGGCTACACCTTC | CASSGQGATFRGYTF | TRBJ1-2 | once | TRBD1 | TRBV9
TGTGCCAAAAGGCAAGGGCTGGTCTCTGGCTACACCTTC | CAKRQGLVSGYTF | TRBJ1-2 | - | - | TRBV6-6
TGTGCTAGCAGCTGGGGGACAGGCAATGAGCAGTTCTTC | CASSWGTGNEQFF | TRBJ2-1 | - | TRBD1 | TRBV7-7
TGCGCCAGCAGTGAGTCGAAAGGGTTTGGCTACACCTTC | CASSESKGFGYTF | TRBJ1-2 | few | - | TRBV10-1
TGTGCCTGGACCCAATTCCGGGACAAGAATTCACCCCTCCACTTT | CAWTQFRDKNSPLHF | TRBJ1-6 | - | - | TRBV30
TGCGCCAGCAGCTCTAATGGGGGAAACACTGAAGCTTTCTTT | CASSSNGGNTEAFF | TRBJ1-1 | - | - | TRBV5-1
TGTGCCAGCAGCGTAGAAGGGGTACCGAACACTGAAGCTTTCTTT | CASSVEGVPNTEAFF | TRBJ1-1 | - | - | TRBV9
TGTGCCAGCTCTCCGAGCCCCAGGGGCGAAGGCTATGGCTACACCTTC | CASSPSPRGEGYGYTF | TRBJ1-2 | - | - | TRBV18
TGTGCCTGGACCCGAGGGGGACTCCTCACAGATACGCAGTATTTT | CAWTRGGLLTDTQYF | TRBJ2-3 | - | - | TRBV30
TGTGCCAGTAGCAGACACGACCGGAACACTGAAGCTTTCTTT | CASSRHDRNTEAFF | TRBJ1-1 | - | - | TRBV19
TGTGCCAGCAGCTTCAGGGGTCGGGGTGAAAAACTGTTTTTT | CASSFRGRGEKLFF | TRBJ1-4 | - | - | TRBV7-8
TGTGCCAGCAGCTTAGGGGACATCATGAACACTGAAGCTTTCTTT | CASSLGDIMNTEAFF | TRBJ1-1 | - | - | TRBV7-9
TGTGCCAGCAGTTGGACAGGGTATAGCAATCAGCCCCAGCATTTT | CASSWTGYSNQPQHF | TRBJ1-5 | - | TRBD1 | TRBV6-7
TGTGCCAGCAGTGAAGGGCTCTCGGCCGGACACACGGTCGGCACAGATACGCAGTATTTT | CASSEGLSAGHTVGTDTQYF | TRBJ2-3 | - | - | TRBV2
TGCGCCAGCAGCCATCGGACAGGGAAAGGCTATGGCTACACCTTC | CASSHRTGKGYGYTF | TRBJ1-2 | few | TRBD1 | TRBV4-1
TGTGCCAGCAGGACAGTTTTTATGAACACTGAAGCTTTCTTT | CASRTVFMNTEAFF | TRBJ1-1 | - | - | TRBV7-2
TGTGCCTGGAGTATAGGGACAGGGAAAGAAAAACTGTTTTTT | CAWSIGTGKEKLFF | TRBJ1-4 | - | TRBD1 | TRBV30
TGTGCCAGCAGCGCACCCCGGGACAACTATCACTCTGGGGCCAACGTCCTGACTTTC | CASSAPRDNYHSGANVLTF | TRBJ2-6 | - | - | TRBV9
TGTGCCAGCAGCTTCTATATCTCGTGGGACAGGGGGACCCAGTACTTC | CASSFYISWDRGTQYF | TRBJ2-5 | - | TRBD1 | TRBV7-9
TGTGCCAGCACTTCTAGCGGGGGGTTAAACGAGCAGTACTTC | CASTSSGGLNEQYF | TRBJ2-7 | - | TRBD2 | TRBV2
TGCGCCAGCAGCGACACGGTCAACCTAAACAATGAGCAGTTCTTC | CASSDTVNLNNEQFF | TRBJ2-1 | - | - | TRBV5-1
TGTGCCAGCAGTGGACAGACCCAGTACTTC | CASSGQTQYF | TRBJ2-5 | few | - | TRBV4-2
TGTGCCTGGACCGCCCGAGGGGGGATGAACAATGAGCAGTTCTTC | CAWTARGGMNNEQFF | TRBJ2-1 | - | - | TRBV30
TGTGCCAGCAGTCCTAGCGGGCCGTACCAAGAGACCCAGTACTTC | CASSPSGPYQETQYF | TRBJ2-5 | - | TRBD2 | TRBV6-5
TGTGCCACAGGACAGAGCTCCTACGAGCAGTACTTC | CATGQSSYEQYF | TRBJ2-7 | - | - | TRBV10-3
TGTGCCAGCAGTTCAACTTACAAGGATACGCAGTATTTT | CASSSTYKDTQYF | TRBJ2-3 | - | - | TRBV6-4
TGTGCCAGCAGATCCCATCAGGGGGTGAACACTGAAGCTTTCTTT | CASRSHQGVNTEAFF | TRBJ1-1 | - | TRBD1 | TRBV28
TGTGCCTGGAGCCCCAACCCGGATTACACCTTC | CAWSPNPDYTF | TRBJ1-2 | few | - | TRBV30
TGCGCCAGCAGCTTTTTGTCTACTCGGGACCCAGATACGCAGTATTTT | CASSFLSTRDPDTQYF | TRBJ2-3 | - | - | TRBV4-1
TGCGCCAGCAGCTTGCTGGACAGTGCCTATGGCTACACCTTC | CASSLLDSAYGYTF | TRBJ1-2 | - | - | TRBV5-1
TGTGCCAGCAGTGAAGCGCATAGCTCTGGAAACACCATATATTTT | CASSEAHSSGNTIYF | TRBJ1-3 | - | - | TRBV6-1
TGTGCCAGCAGCTTAGAGAGGGAGGGGGGGACGAATAACTATGGCTACACCTTC | CASSLEREGGTNNYGYTF | TRBJ1-2 | few | - | TRBV13
TGTGCCAGCAGCACCCCCCCCCGGGCCCCCACAGATACGCAGTATTTT | CASSTPPRAPTDTQYF | TRBJ2-3 | - | - | TRBV9